Presented here are 20 T cell receptor beta chains from one specimen sequenced in a study of glioma-infiltrating T cells. The iRepertoire nested amplicon-rescue multiplex PCR amplified TCR alpha and beta CDR3s from RNA. TCRdb fed the multiplex PCR reads into MiXCR, producing one record per CDR3 protein. Among 100,000 to 150,000 distinct CDR3 sequences listed, about 25% were seen once. Material for sequencing was glioma tissue, nonneoplastic brain tissue, or PBMCs (not recorded which). The receptors derive from a human donor with low-grade glioma or glioblastoma, undergoing nonglioma brain surgery, or in good health (not recorded which).

This clonotype was recorded at least ten times. The rearrangement joins TRBV20-1 to TRBJ2-5; D not certain. The V gene's germline CDR1 is DFQATT and CDR2 SNEGSKA (reference sequence). CDR3 length: 11 amino acids. V was cut by 5 bases and J by 6 bases, with 10 bases left in between. CDR3 in amino acids: CSAPDGQTQYF. CDR3 in DNA: TGCAGTGCTCCAGACGGACAGACCCAGTACTTC.

A remark on this clonotype: With a much larger clone just one base away, this may be a read error. The final CDR3 position lacks the conserved phenylalanine or tryptophan, pointing to a likely read error. CDR3 protein: CASSGQEPRTQYL. CDR3 DNA sequence: TGTGCCAGCAGCGGACAGGAACCGAGGACCCAGTACCTC. The chain employs TRBV6-2 or TRBV6-3 and TRBJ2-5, with 7 bases that match TRBD1. CDR1 and CDR2 (germline): MNHEY, SVGEGT. V lost 6 bases to trimming and J lost 7 bases; unmatched junction nucleotides: 8. The CDR3 extends over 13 amino acids.

There are a few counts of this clonotype. This chain uses TRBV3-1 with TRBJ2-3; D perhaps matches TRBD2 (6 bases). Germline assignment: CDR1 LGHDT and CDR2 YNNKEL (reference sequence). CDR3 size: 13 residues. V was shortened by 2 bases and J by 5 bases, with 8 bases between the two germline ends. The CDR3 DNA follows: TGTGCCAGCAGCCAACGCGGGGAAGATACGCAGTATTTT. Translated, it gives CASSQRGEDTQYF.

The CDR3 region has the DNA TGTGCCAGCAGTCGGGGAGGAGATACGCAGTATTTT. Translated: CASSRGGDTQYF. The chain uses TRBV5-8 and TRBJ2-3, with D possibly TRBD2 on 6 matching bases. This CDR3 has 12 residues. The V gene lost 5 bases and the J gene lost 5 bases, with 9 bases spanning the gap. Germline loops: CDR1 SGHTS, CDR2 YDEGEE.

This clonotype was detected many times. The gene calls are TRBV20-1 and TRBJ1-1, with D unresolved. The CDR3 consists of 11 residues. Per the germline V gene, CDR1 is DFQATT and CDR2 is SNEGSKA (reference sequence). V shed 3 bases and J shed 1 base, with 3 bases lying between them. The CDR3 coding sequence is TGCAGTGCTAGCGCGAACACTGAAGCTTTCTTT. Its translation: CSASANTEAFF.

This clonotype was observed a few times. V usage is TRBV10-3 and J usage is TRBJ1-6; D call uncertain. CDR1 and CDR2 from the germline V gene are ENHRY and SYGVKD. V lost 2 bases and J lost 7, with 3 bases in between. The CDR3 runs 12 residues. The CDR3 bases are TGTGCCATCAGTGAGCAGAATTCACCCCTCCACTTT. The encoded protein is CAISEQNSPLHF.

This clonotype has only one observation. A much larger clone differs from this one at a single base, so this may be a read error. No conserved phenylalanine or tryptophan ends this CDR3, so it is likely a read error. The rearrangement joins TRBV20-1 to TRBJ1-5, with D perhaps matching TRBD1 (5 bases). The CDR3 runs to 13 residues. Between the trimmed V and J ends, which lost 6 bases and 0 bases, there was a span of 9 bases. Per germline, CDR1 DFQATT and CDR2 SNEGSKA (reference sequence). The CDR3: CSAGTFSNQPQHS. The CDR3 region has the DNA TGCAGTGCAGGGACGTTTAGCAATCAGCCCCAGCATTCT.

This clonotype was detected only a few times. The chain employs TRBV2 and TRBJ2-5, with D maybe TRBD2 (6 bases). Germline loops: CDR1 SNHLY, CDR2 FYNNEI. CDR3 size: 12 residues. Trimming cost V 8 bases and J 1 base, with 8 bases left between them. The CDR3 loop reads CASRGSQETQYF. As DNA, the CDR3 is TGTGCCAGCCGGGGGTCCCAAGAGACCCAGTACTTC. The variable domain in full, completed from reference TRBV2 and TRBJ2-5, reads EPEVTQTPSHQVTQMGQEVILRCVPISNHLYFYWYRQILGQKVEFLVSFYNNEISEKSEIFDDQFSVERPDGSNFTLKIRSTKLEDSAMYFCASRGSQETQYFGPGTRLLVL.

The rearrangement uses TRBV20-1 and TRBJ2-7; TRBD1 matches at 8 bases. The CDR3 sequence is 14 residues long. Per germline, CDR1 DFQATT and CDR2 SNEGSKA (reference sequence). J lost 5 bases, V lost 0 bases, and 6 bases had no gene match. The DNA of the CDR3 is TGCAGTGCTAGAGATTCGCAGGGGGCTCACGAGCAGTACGTC. Its translation: CSARDSQGAHEQYV.

This clonotype was counted many times. The chain joins TRBV6-1 to TRBJ1-1; maybe TRBD1 (6 bases). Germline CDR1 MNHNS, CDR2 SASEGT. V lost 6 bases, J lost 1 base, and 12 bases lay in between. The CDR3 consists of 14 residues. The DNA of the CDR3 is TGTGCCAGCAGAATTGACAGGCGGAACACTGAAGCTTTCTTT. It is translated as CASRIDRRNTEAFF.

At least ten counts were recorded for this clonotype. The V and J genes are TRBV7-2 and TRBJ2-3; weak D call: TRBD2 (5 bases). Trimming left V 5 bases short and J 3 bases short, with 18 bases between. The CDR3 runs 16 residues. Germline lookup yields CDR1 SGHTA and CDR2 FQGNSA. The CDR3 region has the DNA TGTGCCAGCAGCCGCTTGGGCGGAGAGGGAACAGATACGCAGTATTTT. Translating it yields CASSRLGGEGTDTQYF.

This clonotype was observed a few times. The chain uses TRBV7-2 and TRBJ1-1; 10 nucleotides match TRBD1. CDR1 is SGHTA and CDR2 is FQGNSA in the germline V gene. The CDR3 is made up of 18 amino acids. V was clipped by 9 bases and J by 3 bases; unmatched bases: 19. Written as DNA, the CDR3 is TGTGCCAGTAGTCTCGCTCCGGGACAGGGGTTCTTAGACACTGAAGCTTTCTTT. The encoded protein is CASSLAPGQGFLDTEAFF.

The rearrangement uses TRBV7-9 and TRBJ2-3, with TRBD2 identical over 7 bases. CDR1 is SEHNR, CDR2 FQNEAQ, per germline (reference sequence). This CDR3 is built from 17 residues. The junction had 11 bases not matched to a gene; V was cut back by 3 bases and J by 2 bases. The CDR3 nucleotides read TGTGCCAGCAGCTTCCATCGCGGGGGAGTCTTCACAGATACGCAGTATTTT. Translating it yields CASSFHRGGVFTDTQYF.

Notes on this clonotype: A much larger clone differs by one base, so this may be a read error. This chain links TRBV7-2 with TRBJ2-3; D possibly corresponds to TRBD1 (6 bases). This CDR3 comprises 13 residues. Germline loops: CDR1 SGHTA, CDR2 FQGNSA. Here the CDR3 DNA reads TGTGCCAGCAGCTTGGACAGCACAAATACGCAGTATTTT. Encoded protein: CASSLDSTNTQYF.

A note on this clonotype: This may be a read error, as it is one base from a much larger clone. The genes are TRBV20-1 and TRBJ1-5; TRBD1 matches 8 bases. The CDR3 runs to 15 residues. In germline, CDR1 is DFQATT, CDR2 SNEGSKA (reference sequence). The trim removed 6 bases at V and 2 bases at J, leaving 9 bases unmatched. CDR3 amino acids: CSACPTGAGNQPQHF. The CDR3 nucleotides read TGCAGTGCCTGCCCGACAGGGGCCGGCAATCAGCCCCAGCATTTT.

With regard to this clonotype: One end of the junction varies from germline; a read error may be responsible. V usage is TRBV6-5 and J usage is TRBJ1-5; D unresolved. The V gene's germline CDR1 is MNHEY and CDR2 SVGAGI. The CDR3 consists of 15 residues. The CDR3 DNA follows: TGTGCCAACAGTAAGACGGAAGCCTTTGGTCAGCCCCAGCATTTT. This codes for CANSKTEAFGQPQHF.

This clonotype turned up a few times. Written as DNA, the CDR3 is TGTGCCAGCAGTACCCGGGTCGGCTTCGGACAGCATAATGAAAAACTGTTTTTT. This sequence encodes CASSTRVGFGQHNEKLFF. The rearrangement links TRBV28 to TRBJ1-4, with TRBD1 as a possible D gene (6 bases). V lost 5 bases to trimming and J lost 4 bases, with 23 bases between them. Germline V CDR1 and CDR2: MDHEN, SYDVKM. The CDR3 length is 18 residues. The whole variable domain, remainder taken from reference TRBV28 and TRBJ1-4, is DVKVTQSSRYLVKRTGEKVFLECVQDMDHENMFWYRQDPGLGLRLIYFSYDVKMKEKGDIPEGYSVSREKKERFSLILESASTNQTSMYLCASSTRVGFGQHNEKLFFGSGTQLSVL.

The chain links TRBV2 to TRBJ1-5; D remains ambiguous. Trimming removed 8 bases at V and 13 bases at J, with 18 bases between. CDR3 length: 12 residues. CDR1 SNHLY and CDR2 FYNNEI come from the germline V gene. CDR3 amino acids: CASGSDYRYQHF. CDR3 nucleotide sequence: TGTGCCAGCGGTTCGGACTACAGATATCAGCATTTT.

This clonotype has a count of ten or more. The rearrangement links TRBV28 to TRBJ1-2; D is possibly TRBD1 (5 bases). CDR3 length: 12 residues. V was pared by 3 bases and J by 8 bases, with 10 bases between. CDR1 is MDHEN, CDR2 SYDVKM, per germline. CDR3 in amino acids: CASSLAGRGYTF. The CDR3 nucleotides read TGTGCCAGCAGTTTGGCGGGGCGCGGCTACACCTTC.

About this clonotype itself: It may be a read error: a sequence one base away is much more abundant. V is TRBV6-4 and J is TRBJ1-1; 7 nucleotides align to TRBD1. The CDR3 covers 14 residues. CDR1 and CDR2 from the germline V gene are MRHNA and SNTAGT. The CDR3 region is CASSDSPGTEEASF. The DNA of the CDR3 is TGTGCCAGCAGTGACTCGCCCGGGACAGAAGAAGCTTCCTTT.